One TCR beta chain is described in this entry. The record originates from a study of blood T cell repertoires in COVID-19. The CDR3 has 12 residues. The V and J ends lost 4 bases and 4 bases respectively, with 10 bases between them. Germline V lookup: CDR1 SQVTM, CDR2 ANQGSEA. Authors' analysis steps: Reference gene primers were amplified, and this amplification served to estimate nucleated cell counts. TCRdb keeps only in-frame clones here, not all; method: immunoSEQ multiplex PCR. The DNA was the basis for D and trimming; V, J and clone size are from that table. Of roughly 3,600 clones in the sample, 76% were seen once.

The chain recombines TRBV29-1 with TRBJ1-1; D ambiguous. The receptor was isolated from a human donor in a cohort sampled during active COVID-19. The sequenced sample was peripheral blood. Written as DNA, the CDR3 is TGCAGCGTTGCCGGAAGCGGCACTGAAGCTTTCTTT. It specifies CSVAGSGTEAFF.